The 29 T cell receptor beta chains reported below all come from one sample, sequenced in a study of OX40 agonist ivuxolimab in advanced cancers. Using immunoSEQ multiplex PCR, the repertoire was profiled, and TCRdb retains in-frame clones only, with some absent. The data contain under 100,000 clones, around 92% of them seen just once; the ten biggest clones take up 8% to 13%. The source was CD4+ or CD8+ T cells sorted from blood, collected in a trial of the OX40 agonist ivuxolimab. The receptors here all came from an adult with an advanced solid tumor such as melanoma, head and neck, liver or kidney cancer.

V usage is TRBV2 and J usage is TRBJ2-2; 13 bases match TRBD2. Germline V lookup: CDR1 SNHLY, CDR2 FYNNEI. This CDR3 spans 16 amino acids. V dropped 5 bases and J dropped 6; count of bases not matched to a gene: 6. The CDR3 spells CASSSWTSGGPGELFF. Written as DNA, the CDR3 is TGTGCCAGCAGTTCCTGGACTAGCGGGGGCCCCGGGGAGCTGTTTTTT. Based on the CDR3 plus reference TRBV2 and TRBJ2-2, the full variable domain is EPEVTQTPSHQVTQMGQEVILRCVPISNHLYFYWYRQILGQKVEFLVSFYNNEISEKSEIFDDQFSVERPDGSNFTLKIRSTKLEDSAMYFCASSSWTSGGPGELFFGEGSRLTVL.

The J gene is TRBJ1-5, the V gene TRBV27; TRBD1 matches 7 bases. Germline CDR1 and CDR2: MNHEY and SMNVEV (reference sequence). Unmatched junction bases numbered 11, after V lost 0 bases and J lost 12 bases. This CDR3 is 15 amino acids long. The DNA for the CDR3 is TGTGCCAGCAGTTTATCTTACAGGGGTCAATCGATCCAGCATTTT. It is translated as CASSLSYRGQSIQHF.

This chain connects TRBV7-9 to TRBJ1-1; D possibly corresponds to TRBD1 (6 bases). Germline lookup yields CDR1 SEHNR and CDR2 FQNEAQ (reference sequence). This CDR3 has 12 residues. V lost 7 bases and J lost 5, with 11 bases in between. CDR3 DNA sequence: TGTGCCAGCAACCCGAGGGGGACTGAAGCTTTCTTT. Amino acid sequence: CASNPRGTEAFF.

The rearrangement joins TRBV2 to TRBJ2-5; D perhaps matches TRBD2 (5 bases). The CDR3 runs 12 residues. The V gene's germline CDR1 is SNHLY and CDR2 FYNNEI. V was clipped by 6 bases and J by 5 bases, with 10 bases between them. The CDR3 reads CASRGPGETQYF. CDR3 DNA sequence: TGTGCCAGCAGGGGCCCGGGGGAGACCCAGTACTTC.

In the case of this clone: Other DNA sequences in this sample translate to the same CDR3. V and J are TRBV19 and TRBJ2-1, with 10 bases that match TRBD2. V shed 7 bases and J 3 bases; nucleotides not matched to a gene: 6. CDR1 and CDR2 (germline): LNHDA, SQIVND (reference sequence). The CDR3 loop spans 15 amino acids. CDR3 region: CASTPGLADYNEQFF. The DNA of the CDR3 is TGTGCCAGTACCCCCGGACTAGCGGACTACAATGAGCAGTTCTTC.

The CDR3 reads CASSFQLNEKLFF. CDR3 nucleotide sequence: TGTGCCAGCAGTTTCCAGCTTAATGAAAAACTGTTTTTT. The V gene is TRBV5-4, the J gene TRBJ1-4; D remains ambiguous. Germline CDR1 is SGHNT and CDR2 is YYREEE (reference sequence). Trimming cost V 5 bases and J 4 bases, with 9 bases left between them. This CDR3 has 13 amino acids.

This chain connects TRBV27 to TRBJ2-1, with D hard to call. Trimming left V 0 bases short and J 4 bases short, with 4 bases between. Per the germline V gene, CDR1 is MNHEY and CDR2 is SMNVEV (reference sequence). The CDR3 has 13 amino acids. This CDR3 is CASSLSLYNEQFF. In DNA, the CDR3 is TGTGCCAGCAGTTTATCGTTATACAATGAGCAGTTCTTC.

The V gene is TRBV6-1, the J gene TRBJ1-1, with 8 bases that match TRBD1. The CDR3 contains 16 residues. Germline lookup yields CDR1 MNHNS and CDR2 SASEGT. The junction had 9 bases not matched to a gene; V was cut back by 4 bases and J by 2 bases. CDR3 in DNA: TGTGCCAGCAGTGTCCCAGGACAGGGAAGCAACACTGAAGCTTTCTTT. This codes for CASSVPGQGSNTEAFF.

This chain joins TRBV2 and TRBJ2-7; D is perhaps TRBD1 or TRBD2 (5 bases each). The germline V gene encodes CDR1 SNHLY and CDR2 FYNNEI. With 7 bases removed from V and 1 base from J, the gap between germline ends came to 14 bases. The CDR3 totals 14 residues. The CDR3 bases are TGTGCCAGCAAGGGGCCGGGACCATCCTACGAGCAGTACTTC. Amino acids: CASKGPGPSYEQYF.

The chain has TRBV6-5 and TRBJ1-1; D may be TRBD1 (6 bases). Germline V gene lookup returns CDR1 MNHEY and CDR2 SVGAGI. V was trimmed by 2 bases and J by 3 bases, leaving 13 bases between them. The CDR3 length is 15 residues. The CDR3 loop is CASSYEAGTHTEAFF. The CDR3 DNA is TGTGCCAGCAGTTACGAAGCCGGGACACACACTGAAGCTTTCTTT.

This clone appeared a single time. This chain links TRBV6-6 with TRBJ1-2, with D perhaps matching TRBD1 (5 bases). Deletions cut 10 bases from V and 4 bases from J, with 16 bases between. CDR1 MNHNY and CDR2 SVGAGI come from the germline V gene (reference sequence). The CDR3 consists of 13 residues. In DNA, the CDR3 is TGTGCCACCGAGTTGGGGGGGGGCTATGGCTACACCTTC. Amino acids: CATELGGGYGYTF.

The gene calls are TRBV2 and TRBJ2-7; possibly TRBD1 for D (6 bases). V lost 8 bases and J lost 4, with 24 bases in between. The CDR3 covers 16 residues. Germline CDR1 reads SNHLY; CDR2 reads FYNNEI. CDR3 in amino acids: CASQLREQGSGYEQYF. The CDR3 nucleotides are TGTGCCAGCCAGTTAAGGGAACAGGGCTCCGGATACGAGCAGTACTTC.

For this clone: At one boundary the junction diverges from the germline segment, which might be a read error. The rearrangement uses TRBV2 and TRBJ1-3, with D perhaps matching TRBD1 (5 bases). Germline V gene lookup returns CDR1 SNHLY and CDR2 FYNNEI. The CDR3 runs to 15 residues. For the CDR3, the DNA is TGTGCCAGAAGTGTAGGAGCGGGGCCCGGAAACACCATATATTTT. This sequence encodes CARSVGAGPGNTIYF.

This chain connects TRBV27 to TRBJ1-2; 7 nucleotides match TRBD1. This CDR3 comprises 17 residues. Germline V CDR1 and CDR2: MNHEY, SMNVEV (reference sequence). After removal of 2 bases from V and 6 bases from J, the junction contained 15 bases not matched to a gene. Written as DNA, the CDR3 is TGTGCCAGCAGTTTAACCCTGGCGGGCAGGGGGAGAGATGGCTACACCTTC. Amino acid sequence: CASSLTLAGRGRDGYTF.

The CDR3 protein is CASSRGQDNSPLHF. The DNA of the CDR3 is TGTGCCAGCAGCCGGGGACAGGATAATTCACCCCTCCACTTT. The V call is TRBV5-6, the J call TRBJ1-6, with TRBD1 matching over 8 bases. CDR1 is SGHDT and CDR2 is YYEEEE in the germline V gene. CDR3 length: 14 amino acids. The ends lost 4 bases at V and 5 bases at J; junction bases unmatched: 2.

The rearrangement links TRBV28 to TRBJ1-5; no reliable D call. Germline CDR1 MDHEN, CDR2 SYDVKM. The V end was cut by 0 bases, the J end by 4 bases, with 7 bases between. The CDR3 contains 14 residues. DNA of the CDR3: TGTGCCAGCAGTTTATGGACCGAGAATCAGCCCCAGCATTTT. Its protein is CASSLWTENQPQHF.

The gene calls are TRBV19 and TRBJ2-2; D is possibly TRBD1 (5 bases). Germline V gene data show CDR1 as LNHDA and CDR2 as SQIVND (reference sequence). V lost 2 bases to trimming and J lost 5 bases, with 15 bases between them. The CDR3 consists of 16 residues. CDR3 nucleotide sequence: TGTGCCAGTAGTATACTTCCAGGGTTATTGACCGGGGAGCTGTTTTTT. Protein sequence: CASSILPGLLTGELFF.

In its sample, this clone was seen once. This chain links TRBV6-5 with TRBJ2-3, with D possibly TRBD2 on 5 matching bases. V was shortened by 7 bases and J by 2 bases, with 13 bases between the two germline ends. CDR3 length: 14 residues. CDR1 and CDR2 (germline): MNHEY, SVGAGI. The CDR3 DNA is TGTGCCAGCACCAACGGGGTGGCCACAGATACGCAGTATTTT. This sequence encodes CASTNGVATDTQYF.

The chain recombines TRBV27 with TRBJ2-7, with D perhaps matching TRBD2 (6 bases). From germline, CDR1 is MNHEY and CDR2 SMNVEV (reference sequence). The CDR3 contains 16 residues. V was shortened by 6 bases and J by 3 bases, with 21 bases between the two germline ends. This CDR3 is CASSYSLGLTFYEQYF. Written as DNA, the CDR3 is TGTGCCAGCAGCTACTCCTTGGGACTGACTTTCTACGAGCAGTACTTC.

The chain links TRBV27 to TRBJ1-5; possible D gene TRBD1, 5 bases. Per the germline V gene, CDR1 is MNHEY and CDR2 is SMNVEV (reference sequence). This CDR3 is built from 13 residues. V lost 5 bases to trimming and J lost 2 bases, with 7 bases between them. CDR3 amino acids: CASSRGRNQPQHF. In DNA form, the CDR3 reads TGTGCCAGCAGTCGGGGCCGCAATCAGCCCCAGCATTTT.

The chain combines TRBV18 with TRBJ2-1, with 11 positions matching TRBD2. This CDR3 has 16 residues. The V and J ends lost 2 bases and 2 bases, in that order; junction bases with no gene match: 2. Germline CDR1 KGHSH, CDR2 LQKENI. CDR3 bases: TGTGCCAGCTCACCAGAGACTAGCGGGACCTACAATGAGCAGTTCTTC. Encoded protein: CASSPETSGTYNEQFF.

This clone showed up just once. The chain joins TRBV9 to TRBJ2-5, with TRBD2 identical over 11 bases. This CDR3 is built from 18 residues. V gave up 3 bases and J gave up 5 bases; unmatched junction bases: 15. The germline V gene has CDR1 SGDLS and CDR2 YYNGEE. CDR3 loop: CASSESRSGGAPVETQYF. CDR3 sequence (DNA): TGTGCCAGCAGCGAGTCTCGTAGCGGGGGGGCCCCCGTTGAGACCCAGTACTTC.

This clone has more than one count but fewer than ten. The gene calls are TRBV7-9 and TRBJ2-1; a weak D match, TRBD2 (6 bases). V was pared by 5 bases and J by 0 bases, with 11 bases between. Per the germline V gene, CDR1 is SEHNR and CDR2 is FQNEAQ (reference sequence). The CDR3 has 15 amino acids. The CDR3 DNA is TGTGCCAGCAGCCCGGTGACTAGCTCCTACAATGAGCAGTTCTTC. Translation gives CASSPVTSSYNEQFF. The entire variable domain, with the rest obtained from reference TRBV7-9 and TRBJ2-1, is as follows: DTGVSQNPRHKITKRGQNVTFRCDPISEHNRLYWYRQTLGQGPEFLTYFQNEAQLEKSRLLSDRFSAERPKGSFSTLEIQRTEQGDSAMYLCASSPVTSSYNEQFFGPGTRLTVL.

The chain carries TRBV18 and TRBJ1-4; D ambiguous. This CDR3 is built from 13 residues. Germline V CDR1 and CDR2: KGHSH, LQKENI. With 3 bases removed from V and 14 bases from J, the gap between germline ends came to 16 bases. The CDR3 DNA sequence: TGTGCCAGCTCACCCGAGCCCAACGTCTTTCTGTTTTTT. Amino acids: CASSPEPNVFLFF.

This clone was detected once. V and J are TRBV14 and TRBJ2-7; a possible D gene is TRBD2 (5 bases). Germline V lookup: CDR1 SGHDN, CDR2 FVKESK. This CDR3 has 13 residues. V lost 6 bases, J lost 2 bases, and 11 bases lay in between. The CDR3 nucleotides read TGTGCCAGCAGGCTCACCGGGACCTACGAGCAGTACTTC. This gives the protein CASRLTGTYEQYF.

The V and J genes are TRBV19 and TRBJ1-3; D call uncertain. The CDR3 consists of 12 residues. The V gene's germline CDR1 is LNHDA and CDR2 SQIVND (reference sequence). Trimming left V 3 bases short and J 4 bases short, with 4 bases between. The CDR3 sequence: CASSIGGNTIYF. The DNA of the CDR3 is TGTGCCAGTAGTATTGGGGGAAACACCATATATTTT. Full variable domain (remainder filled in from reference TRBV19 and TRBJ1-3): DGGITQSPKYLFRKEGQNVTLSCEQNLNHDAMYWYRQDPGQGLRLIYYSQIVNDFQKGDIAEGYSVSREKKESFPLTVTSAQKNPTAFYLCASSIGGNTIYFGEGSWLTVV.

The V and J genes are TRBV6-4 and TRBJ1-1; D possibly corresponds to TRBD1 (6 bases). Germline loops: CDR1 MRHNA, CDR2 SNTAGT. Trimming took 0 bases from V and 5 from J, leaving 19 bases between them. The CDR3 length is 17 residues. CDR3 loop: CASSDSAQGEVFTEAFF. CDR3 DNA sequence: TGTGCCAGCAGTGACTCGGCACAGGGTGAAGTTTTTACTGAAGCTTTCTTT.

The genes are TRBV10-1 and TRBJ1-6, with a possible D match to TRBD1 (6 bases). Trimming shortened V by 8 bases and J by 6 bases, and 17 bases separated the two germline ends. This CDR3 region has 15 residues. Germline V gene lookup returns CDR1 WNHNN and CDR2 SYGVQD (reference sequence). Here the CDR3 DNA reads TGCGCCAGCGCCGGGGGGGGGCAGGTTAATTCACCCCTCCACTTT. It specifies CASAGGGQVNSPLHF.

The chain employs TRBV7-6 and TRBJ1-3, with D perhaps matching TRBD1 (6 bases). The germline gives CDR1 SGHVS, CDR2 FNYEAQ. Trimming pared 4 bases from V and 2 bases from J, leaving 15 bases between. The CDR3 contains 16 residues. The CDR3: CASSSRGGGTGNTIYF. CDR3 coding DNA: TGTGCCAGCAGCTCTAGGGGGGGAGGCACTGGAAACACCATATATTTT.